This is a list of T cell receptor beta chains from one sample in a study of metastatic and nonmetastatic thyroid tumors. TCRdb used MiXCR to call clones anew from the PCR reads. The data contain over 15,000 clones, less than 35% of them singletons. The sample consisted of adjacent normal tissue. The origin of the receptors is a female donor with papillary thyroid cancer or a benign thyroid nodule (not recorded which). Some clones in this sample may be carry-over from other donors' samples. Both conserved end residues are part of each CDR3. D genes are given only for firm matches. Size tells how often a clone was seen (once, few, many) or the class of an expanded clone, and some rows leave it out.

CDR3aa	CDR3nt	j_gene	abundance	v_gene	d_gene
CASSLEAGHNSPLHF	TGTGCCAGCAGCTTAGAGGCAGGGCACAATTCACCCCTCCACTTT	TRBJ1-6	NA	TRBV7-3	NA
CASSPSCRGTWELFF	TGTGCCAGCAGCCCCTCGTGCAGGGGCACCTGGGAGCTGTTTTTT	TRBJ2-2	NA	TRBV11-1	NA
CASSLRQMSTEAFF	TGTGCCAGCAGCTTACGACAGATGTCTACTGAAGCTTTCTTT	TRBJ1-1	NA	TRBV11-2	NA
CASSLGGANTGELFF	TGTGCCAGCAGTTTGGGGGGCGCGAACACCGGGGAGCTGTTTTTT	TRBJ2-2	medium-sized	TRBV12-3/TRBV12-4	NA
CASSESGTLGYTF	TGCGCCAGCAGTGAGTCGGGGACATTGGGCTACACCTTC	TRBJ1-2	NA	TRBV10-1	NA
CASSQEQGGYEQYF	TGTGCCAGCAGCCAAGAACAGGGAGGGTACGAGCAGTACTTC	TRBJ2-7	NA	TRBV3-1	NA
CASSLTGGQPQHF	TGTGCCAGCAGCCTTACGGGAGGGCAGCCCCAGCATTTT	TRBJ1-5	NA	TRBV27	NA
CASSWSGGAYEQYF	TGTGCCAGCAGCTGGAGCGGGGGGGCGTACGAGCAGTACTTC	TRBJ2-7	medium-sized	TRBV11-2	TRBD2
CASSPDGQGNAIYF	TGTGCCAGTAGCCCTGACGGACAGGGAAACGCCATATATTTT	TRBJ1-3	few	TRBV19	TRBD1
CASSLVRDGNTDAFF	TGCGCCAGCAGCTTGGTCCGGGACGGGAACACTGATGCTTTCTTT	TRBJ1-1	NA	TRBV5-1	NA
CASSQAGTGEAYEQYF	TGTGCCAGCAGCCAAGCCGGGACAGGTGAAGCCTACGAGCAGTACTTC	TRBJ2-7	many	TRBV4-2	TRBD1
CASRDGQGVEAFF	TGTGCCAGCAGAGACGGACAGGGGGTTGAAGCTTTCTTT	TRBJ1-1	few	TRBV6-1	TRBD1
CASSQRLAGGETQYF	TGTGCCAGCAGCCAGAGACTAGCGGGAGGAGAGACGCAGTATTTT	TRBJ2-3	NA	TRBV4-2	TRBD2
CAISFYPGVDGYTF	TGTGCCATCAGCTTCTACCCAGGGGTTGATGGCTACACCTTC	TRBJ1-2	NA	TRBV7-8	NA
CASSQAGTVNGYTF	TGTGCCAGCAGCCAGGCCGGGACAGTAAATGGCTACACCTTC	TRBJ1-2	NA	TRBV3-1	TRBD1
CSARDSEGLTETQYF	TGCAGTGCTAGAGATTCGGAGGGCCTGACAGAGACCCAGTACTTC	TRBJ2-5	few	TRBV20-1	NA
CASSRLANSRTGELFF	TGTGCCAGCTCACGATTAGCCAATTCTCGCACCGGGGAGCTGTTTTTT	TRBJ2-2	once	TRBV18	NA
CSARDHGEYSNQPQHF	TGCAGTGCTAGAGATCACGGGGAGTATAGCAATCAGCCCCAGCATTTT	TRBJ1-5	medium-sized	TRBV20-1	NA
CASSLGPRGKDTQYF	TGTGCCAGCAGCTTAGGGCCCCGGGGGAAAGATACGCAGTATTTT	TRBJ2-3	few	TRBV7-2	NA
CASSSRRQSSSDEQYF	TGTGCCAGCAGTTCCAGAAGACAGAGTTCCAGCGACGAGCAGTACTTC	TRBJ2-7	NA	TRBV12-3/TRBV12-4	NA
CAHSELAGGDTGELFF	TGTGCCCACAGTGAGCTAGCGGGGGGGGACACCGGGGAGCTGTTTTTT	TRBJ2-2	few	TRBV10-3	TRBD2
CASSFNGEGYQPQHF	TGTGCCAGCAGTTTTAACGGAGAGGGGTACCAGCCCCAGCATTTT	TRBJ1-5	NA	TRBV27	NA
CASSLAGATYEHNF	TGTGCCAGCAGTCTAGCGGGGGCTACGTACGAACACAACTTC	TRBJ2-7	NA	TRBV2	TRBD2
CASSLAPDVQPQHF	TGTGCCAGCAGCTTGGCCCCGGATGTGCAGCCCCAGCATTTT	TRBJ1-5	many	TRBV5-6	NA
CATSRGRAGGDEQFF	TGTGCCACCAGCAGAGGGAGGGCCGGGGGTGATGAGCAGTTCTTC	TRBJ2-1	NA	TRBV15	NA
CATSRVETGGETQYF	TGTGCCACCAGCAGAGTAGAAACGGGGGGGGAGACCCAGTACTTC	TRBJ2-5	many	TRBV15	TRBD2
CASSLTSGAQETQYF	TGCGCCAGCAGTTTGACTAGCGGGGCCCAAGAGACCCAGTACTTC	TRBJ2-5	few	TRBV10-2	TRBD2
CASSYAQKQETQHF	TGTGCCAGCAGTTACGCGCAGAAACAAGAGACCCAGCACTTC	TRBJ2-5	NA	TRBV6-1	NA
CASSRTDGGNTGELFF	TGTGCCAGCAGCCGGACGGACGGGGGAAACACCGGGGAGCTGTTTTTT	TRBJ2-2	many	TRBV3-1	NA
CAGATGYNEQFF	TGTGCCGGCGCAACCGGTTACAATGAGCAGTTCTTC	TRBJ2-1	few	TRBV6-1	NA
CASSSNRYGYTF	TGTGCCAGCAGTTCTAACCGCTATGGCTACACCTTC	TRBJ1-2	NA	TRBV12-3/TRBV12-4	NA
CASSSGTGESDEQFF	TGTGCCAGCAGCTCCGGGACAGGGGAGTCGGATGAGCAGTTCTTC	TRBJ2-1	NA	TRBV6-1	TRBD1
CASSLVGYGYTF	TGTGCCAGCAGCTTGGTCGGGTATGGCTACACCTTC	TRBJ1-2	many	TRBV5-4	NA
CVSSEGDRGRPNEQFF	TGTGTCAGCAGTGAAGGGGACAGGGGGCGCCCCAATGAGCAGTTCTTC	TRBJ2-1	few	TRBV6-1	TRBD1
CASSLAGGVYEQYF	TGTGCCAGCAGCTTGGCGGGGGGGGTCTACGAGCAGTACTTC	TRBJ2-7	many	TRBV5-6	TRBD2
CASSLQDRYGYGYTF	TGTGCCAGCAGTTTGCAGGACCGCTATGGGTATGGCTACACCTTC	TRBJ1-2	few	TRBV28	NA
CASSEETSGDTQYF	TGTGCTAGCAGTGAAGAGACATCCGGAGATACGCAGTATTTC	TRBJ2-3	NA	TRBV2	NA
CASSQAGSGVGELFF	TGCGCCAGCAGCCAAGCCGGGAGCGGGGTCGGGGAGCTGTTTTTT	TRBJ2-2	few	TRBV4-3	TRBD2
CASSQSTPQETQYF	TGTGCCAGCAGCCAAAGCACGCCACAAGAGACCCAGTACTTC	TRBJ2-5	once	TRBV3-1	NA
CASRHPGTGNEKLFF	TGTGCCAGCAGGCACCCCGGGACAGGGAATGAAAAACTGTTTTTT	TRBJ1-4	many	TRBV28	TRBD1